This entry lists 29 T cell receptor beta chains sequenced from one sample in a study of T cell changes during pregnancy in multiple sclerosis. Sequencing was performed with immunoSEQ multiplex PCR; in TCRdb, only in-frame clones are kept and a portion is missing. The sample records around 100,000 clones, 80% to 95% being singletons. This specimen was peripheral blood, taken after pregnancy. These receptors all come from a female donor with multiple sclerosis, enrolled in a pregnancy study.

The CDR3 loop reads CAWRGTANQPQHF. The CDR3 nucleotides are TGTGCCTGGAGGGGGACAGCTAATCAGCCCCAGCATTTT. V usage is TRBV30 and J usage is TRBJ1-5, with 7 bases matching TRBD1. Germline V gene data show CDR1 as GTSNPN and CDR2 as SVGIG (reference sequence). CDR3 length equals 13 residues. Unmatched junction bases numbered 3, after V lost 3 bases and J lost 4 bases.

V is TRBV2 and J is TRBJ2-5, with 8 bases matching TRBD1. V lost 5 bases and J lost 4; bases outside the gene matches: 9. This CDR3 has 15 residues. Looked up from germline, CDR1 is SNHLY and CDR2 is FYNNEI. CDR3 DNA sequence: TGTGCCAGCAGTCCGGACAGGGCAGGTGGAGAGACCCAGTACTTC. The encoded protein is CASSPDRAGGETQYF.

The V call is TRBV7-9, the J call TRBJ2-7; 10 nucleotides line up with TRBD2. CDR1 is SEHNR, CDR2 FQNEAQ, per germline (reference sequence). The V and J ends lost 5 bases and 0 bases, in that order; junction bases with no gene match: 10. The CDR3 loop spans 17 amino acids. The CDR3 region has the DNA TGTGCCAGCAGCCTCGGACTAGCGGAGTGGGACTCCTACGAGCAGTACTTC. Translating it yields CASSLGLAEWDSYEQYF.

This chain uses TRBV15 with TRBJ1-2; D possibly corresponds to TRBD1 (6 bases). V was cut by 3 bases and J by 1 base, with 12 bases left in between. This CDR3 contains 15 residues. CDR1 LNHNV and CDR2 YYDKDF come from the germline V gene (reference sequence). CDR3: CATSRNRDSNYGYTF. The CDR3 DNA reads as TGTGCCACCAGCAGGAACAGGGATAGTAACTATGGCTACACCTTC.

The chain links TRBV13 to TRBJ1-2, with 9 nucleotides matching TRBD1. CDR1 is PRHDT, CDR2 FYEKMQ, per germline (reference sequence). With V trimmed by 3 bases and J by 2 bases, 4 bases remained unmatched. This CDR3 is built from 15 residues. CDR3 nucleotide sequence: TGTGCCAGCAGCTTTAGACAGGGGGGAAACTATGGCTACACCTTC. Its translation: CASSFRQGGNYGYTF.

This rearrangement joins TRBV2 to TRBJ2-4; D might be TRBD2 (6 bases). From germline, CDR1 is SNHLY and CDR2 FYNNEI. The V gene lost 8 bases and the J gene lost 2 bases, with 19 bases spanning the gap. The CDR3 runs 16 residues. CDR3 DNA sequence: TGTGCCAGCGTTCCGGGAGCGGGTGGGTCCAAAAACATTCAGTACTTC. This encodes CASVPGAGGSKNIQYF.

This sequence joins TRBV27 and TRBJ2-5, with D maybe TRBD1 (6 bases). V lost 6 bases to trimming and J lost 0 bases, with 14 bases between them. Germline CDR1 is MNHEY and CDR2 is SMNVEV (reference sequence). This CDR3 has 15 amino acids. The CDR3 region has the DNA TGTGCCAGCAGAAGGGCAGGGGCGTACCAAGAGACCCAGTACTTC. Its translation is CASRRAGAYQETQYF.

V usage is TRBV23-1 and J usage is TRBJ1-2; TRBD1 might be the D (5 bases). TRBV23-1 is reported as an ORF; its role is uncertain. The V and J ends lost 5 bases and 4 bases respectively, with 8 bases between them. The length of the CDR3 is 12 residues. CDR3 protein: CASSSRAYGYTF. The CDR3 nucleotides read TGCGCCAGCAGTTCCAGGGCCTATGGCTACACCTTC.

The V call is TRBV29-1, the J call TRBJ1-1, with D perhaps matching TRBD1 (6 bases). The CDR3 totals 17 residues. Trimming removed 4 bases from V and 3 bases from J, with 24 bases in between. The germline gives CDR1 SQVTM, CDR2 ANQGSEA. In DNA form, the CDR3 reads TGCAGCGTTGGCGGGGGGCGATCCGAGTTCTTGGACACTGAAGCTTTCTTT. Encoded protein: CSVGGGRSEFLDTEAFF.

This chain joins TRBV5-1 and TRBJ2-3, with a possible D match to TRBD2 (6 bases). The CDR3 has 15 amino acids. Per the germline V gene, CDR1 is SGHRS and CDR2 is YFSETQ. With 2 bases removed from V and 4 bases from J, the gap between germline ends came to 14 bases. CDR3 DNA: TGCGCCAGCAGCTTTGGACTACCAGTGGCAGATACGCAGTATTTT. It codes for CASSFGLPVADTQYF.

The rearrangement joins TRBV2 to TRBJ1-5; TRBD1 agrees at 7 bases. The germline V gene encodes CDR1 SNHLY and CDR2 FYNNEI. CDR3 length equals 15 residues. Unmatched junction bases numbered 9, after V lost 6 bases and J lost 4 bases. This CDR3 is CASSRDRVRNQPQHF. DNA for the CDR3: TGTGCCAGCAGCAGAGACAGGGTAAGAAATCAGCCCCAGCATTTT.

The count of this clone is one. The chain combines TRBV11-3 with TRBJ2-5; TRBD1 matches at 10 bases. This CDR3 has 13 amino acids. J lost 5 bases, V lost 7 bases, and 4 bases had no gene match. Germline loops: CDR1 SGHNT, CDR2 YENEEA. Written as DNA, the CDR3 is TGTGCCAGCACCGGGGGACAGGGGGAGACCCAGTACTTC. Amino acids: CASTGGQGETQYF. Full variable domain (remainder filled in from reference TRBV11-3 and TRBJ2-5): EAGVVQSPRYKIIEKKQPVAFWCNPISGHNTLYWYLQNLGQGPELLIRYENEEAVDDSQLPKDRFSAERLKGVDSTLKIQPAELGDSAVYLCASTGGQGETQYFGPGTRLLVL.

The V and J genes are TRBV6-5 and TRBJ2-7, with 10 bases fitting TRBD1. This CDR3 spans 13 amino acids. Germline V lookup: CDR1 MNHEY, CDR2 SVGAGI. Unmatched junction bases numbered 4, after V lost 5 bases and J lost 6 bases. The CDR3 nucleotides are TGTGCCAGCAGTCCGACAGGGGGCGGCGAGCAGTACTTC. This translates into CASSPTGGGEQYF.

This chain connects TRBV7-2 to TRBJ1-2; TRBD1 might be the D (6 bases). V was shortened by 6 bases and J by 8 bases, with 28 bases between the two germline ends. The CDR3 loop spans 17 amino acids. The germline V gene encodes CDR1 SGHTA and CDR2 FQGNSA. DNA of the CDR3: TGTGCCAGCAGGCCCGGGGGGGGGCGAAGGTTTGGTTACGGCTACACCTTC. Its translation is CASRPGGGRRFGYGYTF.

The chain is built from TRBV30 and TRBJ2-3; weak D call: TRBD1 (5 bases). Germline assignment: CDR1 GTSNPN and CDR2 SVGIG (reference sequence). This CDR3 has 14 amino acids. Trimming shortened V by 3 bases and J by 3 bases, and 13 bases separated the two germline ends. The CDR3 nucleotides read TGTGCCTGGAGGAGGATCAGGGTTACAGATACGCAGTATTTT. Its translation is CAWRRIRVTDTQYF.

In DNA form, the CDR3 reads TGTGCCAGCAGCTTGGCCAATTTCGGTCCCACCGGGGAGCTGTTTTTT. Protein product: CASSLANFGPTGELFF. The chain joins TRBV5-4 to TRBJ2-2; D gene unclear. In germline, CDR1 is SGHNT, CDR2 YYREEE (reference sequence). The CDR3 totals 16 residues. V was trimmed by 0 bases and J by 4 bases, leaving 13 bases between them.

The chain employs TRBV29-1 and TRBJ1-1; unclear D gene. Deletions cut 6 bases from V and 0 bases from J, with 11 bases between. Germline CDR1 reads SQVTM; CDR2 reads ANQGSEA. CDR3 length equals 13 residues. CDR3 sequence: CSVAGVLNTEAFF. As DNA, the CDR3 is TGCAGCGTCGCGGGTGTCTTGAACACTGAAGCTTTCTTT.

In nucleotides, the CDR3 is TGTGCCTGGAGTACTGGGGGCTTCGGTAACTATGGCTACACCTTC. Translating gives CAWSTGGFGNYGYTF. The chain combines TRBV30 with TRBJ1-2; perhaps TRBD1 as D (6 bases). The germline gives CDR1 GTSNPN, CDR2 SVGIG (reference sequence). This CDR3 region has 15 residues. V was clipped by 2 bases and J by 1 base, with 14 bases between them.

The V gene is TRBV4-1, the J gene TRBJ2-7, with 11 bases aligning to TRBD1. CDR3 length equals 16 residues. With 0 bases clipped from V and 6 bases from J, the junction kept 7 bases outside the gene matches. Germline V gene data show CDR1 as MGHRA and CDR2 as YSYEKL. CDR3 loop: CASSQDPGQGVGEQYF. The CDR3, as DNA: TGCGCCAGCAGCCAAGATCCGGGACAGGGGGTAGGCGAGCAGTACTTC.

This chain uses TRBV5-6 with TRBJ1-1; TRBD1 is a possible D gene (5 bases). This CDR3 is built from 13 residues. Germline CDR1 is SGHDT and CDR2 is YYEEEE. Trimming stripped 1 base from V and 7 bases from J, with 11 bases between. CDR3 in DNA: TGTGCCAGCAGCTTGTTGGGGCAGCTTGAAGCTTTCTTT. It codes for CASSLLGQLEAFF.

The V call is TRBV5-6, the J call TRBJ2-6; unclear D gene. Trimming shortened V by 6 bases and J by 2 bases, and 9 bases separated the two germline ends. This CDR3 has 14 residues. From germline, CDR1 is SGHDT and CDR2 YYEEEE. CDR3 region: CASTSGAGANVLTF. The CDR3 DNA reads as TGTGCCAGCACCTCCGGAGCTGGGGCCAACGTCCTGACTTTC.

This chain links TRBV12-5 with TRBJ2-5; TRBD1 might be the D (6 bases). There are 16 residues in the CDR3. Germline assignment: CDR1 LGHNT and CDR2 FRNRAP. The V end was cut by 0 bases, the J end by 1 base, with 12 bases between. The CDR3: CASGLVRGVCQETQYF. The CDR3 nucleotides read TGTGCTAGTGGTTTGGTCAGGGGAGTGTGCCAAGAGACCCAGTACTTC.

This chain uses TRBV9 with TRBJ2-1, with TRBD2 matching 8 bases. Germline CDR1 and CDR2: SGDLS and YYNGEE. The V and J ends lost 0 bases and 4 bases, in that order; junction bases with no gene match: 6. The CDR3 runs 16 residues. The CDR3 coding sequence is TGTGCCAGCAGCGTAGCGGCGGGAGGCTTATACAATGAGCAGTTCTTC. Translated, it gives CASSVAAGGLYNEQFF.

This chain links TRBV13 with TRBJ2-7, with 16 bases aligning to TRBD2. V lost 5 bases to trimming and J lost 1 base; unmatched junction nucleotides: 8. Per the germline V gene, CDR1 is PRHDT and CDR2 is FYEKMQ (reference sequence). The CDR3 loop spans 18 amino acids. The CDR3 loop reads CASSPGTSGRAVSYEQYF. The CDR3 bases are TGTGCCAGCAGCCCGGGGACTAGCGGGAGGGCCGTGTCCTACGAGCAGTACTTC.

The J gene is TRBJ2-7, the V gene TRBV6-5, with 8 bases lining up with TRBD1. The CDR3 sequence is 15 residues long. Trimming removed 6 bases from V and 2 bases from J; junction bases left unmatched: 9. In germline, CDR1 is MNHEY, CDR2 SVGAGI. This CDR3 reads CASRESQGAAYEQYF. DNA of the CDR3: TGTGCCAGCAGGGAATCGCAGGGGGCAGCCTACGAGCAGTACTTC.

This rearrangement joins TRBV4-2 to TRBJ2-2; the D is unclear. The V gene lost 2 bases and the J gene lost 8 bases, with 12 bases spanning the gap. The CDR3 is made up of 14 amino acids. The germline CDR1 and CDR2 sequences are LGHNA and YNFKEQ. In DNA form, the CDR3 reads TGTGCCAGCAGCCAACCCAGGAAGGCTGGGGAGCTGTTTTTT. It specifies CASSQPRKAGELFF.

V usage is TRBV7-8 and J usage is TRBJ2-5, with 12 bases matching TRBD2. From germline, CDR1 is SGHVS and CDR2 FQNEAQ. The length of the CDR3 is 17 residues. The J segment lost 0 bases and the V segment lost 5 bases, leaving 7 bases of the junction unmatched. The DNA for the CDR3 is TGTGCCAGCAGCCCCCCTAGCGGGGGGGCCTACCAAGAGACCCAGTACTTC. It codes for CASSPPSGGAYQETQYF. The full variable domain, its missing parts supplied by reference TRBV7-8 and TRBJ2-5, is GAGVSQSPRYKVAKRGQDVALRCDPISGHVSLFWYQQALGQGPEFLTYFQNEAQLDKSGLPSDRFFAERPEGSVSTLKIQRTQQEDSAVYLCASSPPSGGAYQETQYFGPGTRLLVL.

The chain employs TRBV19 and TRBJ1-1; D is perhaps TRBD1 (6 bases). In germline, CDR1 is LNHDA, CDR2 SQIVND (reference sequence). V lost 6 bases to trimming and J lost 0 bases, with 14 bases between them. CDR3 size: 15 residues. The CDR3 is CASRKQGFMNTEAFF. The CDR3 DNA is TGTGCCAGTAGAAAACAGGGTTTTATGAACACTGAAGCTTTCTTT.

This clone was detected only once. The rearrangement joins TRBV18 to TRBJ2-1; possible D gene TRBD1, 5 bases. The length of the CDR3 is 13 residues. CDR1 is KGHSH, CDR2 LQKENI, per germline. Trimming cost V 5 bases and J 6 bases, with 11 bases left between them. The CDR3 bases are TGTGCCAGCTCAGGTGAGCAGGGCAATGAGCAGTTCTTC. Translated, it gives CASSGEQGNEQFF.